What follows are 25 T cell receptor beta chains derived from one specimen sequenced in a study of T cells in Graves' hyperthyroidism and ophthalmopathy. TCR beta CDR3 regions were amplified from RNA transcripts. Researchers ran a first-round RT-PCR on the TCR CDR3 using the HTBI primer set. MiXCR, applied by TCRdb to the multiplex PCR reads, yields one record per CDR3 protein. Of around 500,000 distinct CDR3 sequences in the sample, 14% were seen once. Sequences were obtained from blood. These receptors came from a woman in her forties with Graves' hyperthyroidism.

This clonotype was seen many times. CDR3 region: CASSPASGGMGEQFF. CDR3 DNA sequence: TGTGCCAGCAGCCCCGCTAGCGGGGGCATGGGGGAGCAGTTCTTC. The chain recombines TRBV5-4 with TRBJ2-1; 10 nucleotides agree with TRBD2. V was pared by 4 bases and J by 10 bases, with 11 bases of the junction left unmatched. This CDR3 has 15 amino acids. CDR1 and CDR2 (germline): SGHNT, YYREEE (reference sequence).

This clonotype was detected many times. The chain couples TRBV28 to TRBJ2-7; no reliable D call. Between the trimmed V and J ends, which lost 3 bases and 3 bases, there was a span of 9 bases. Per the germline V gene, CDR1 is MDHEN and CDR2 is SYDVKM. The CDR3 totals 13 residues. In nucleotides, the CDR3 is TGTGCCAGCAGTTTGACACAAGACTACGAGCAGTACTTC. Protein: CASSLTQDYEQYF.

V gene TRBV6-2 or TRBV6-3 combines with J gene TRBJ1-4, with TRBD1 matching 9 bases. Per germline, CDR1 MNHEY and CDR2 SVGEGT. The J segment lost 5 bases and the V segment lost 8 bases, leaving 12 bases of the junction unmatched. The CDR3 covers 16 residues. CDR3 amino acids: CASPNFPGQGNEKLFF. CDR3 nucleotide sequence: TGTGCCAGCCCAAACTTCCCGGGACAGGGCAATGAAAAACTGTTTTTT.

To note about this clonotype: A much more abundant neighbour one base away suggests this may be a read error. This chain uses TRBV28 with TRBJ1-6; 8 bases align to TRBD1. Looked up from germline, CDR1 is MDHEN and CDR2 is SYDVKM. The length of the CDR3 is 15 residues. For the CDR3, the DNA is TGTACCAGCAGTCCCTCGGACAGGGACGATTCGCCCCTCCACTTT. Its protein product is CTSSPSDRDDSPLHF.

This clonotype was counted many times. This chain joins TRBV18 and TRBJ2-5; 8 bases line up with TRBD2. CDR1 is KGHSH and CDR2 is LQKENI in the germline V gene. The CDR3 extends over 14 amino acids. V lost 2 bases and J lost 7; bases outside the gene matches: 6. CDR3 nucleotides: TGTGCCAGCTCACCAACTAGCGGAGGCGGGACCCAGTACTTC. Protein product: CASSPTSGGGTQYF.

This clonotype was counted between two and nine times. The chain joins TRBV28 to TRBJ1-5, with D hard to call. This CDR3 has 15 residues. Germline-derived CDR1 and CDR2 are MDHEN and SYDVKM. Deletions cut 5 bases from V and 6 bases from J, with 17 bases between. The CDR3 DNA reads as TGTGCCAGCAGTCCCCCCCAAACCGTGGGTCAGCCCCAGCATTTT. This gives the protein CASSPPQTVGQPQHF. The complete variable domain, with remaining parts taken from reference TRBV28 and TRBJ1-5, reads DVKVTQSSRYLVKRTGEKVFLECVQDMDHENMFWYRQDPGLGLRLIYFSYDVKMKEKGDIPEGYSVSREKKERFSLILESASTNQTSMYLCASSPPQTVGQPQHFGDGTRLSIL.

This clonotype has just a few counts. The CDR3 DNA follows: TGCGCCAGCAGTGAGAATCCGGGGGTAGACGAGCAGTACTTC. It yields the protein CASSENPGVDEQYF. This chain uses TRBV10-1 with TRBJ2-7; D perhaps matches TRBD2 (6 bases). The V and J ends lost 2 bases and 5 bases respectively, with 13 bases between them. The CDR3 is 14 residues long. Germline loops: CDR1 WNHNN, CDR2 SYGVQD (reference sequence).

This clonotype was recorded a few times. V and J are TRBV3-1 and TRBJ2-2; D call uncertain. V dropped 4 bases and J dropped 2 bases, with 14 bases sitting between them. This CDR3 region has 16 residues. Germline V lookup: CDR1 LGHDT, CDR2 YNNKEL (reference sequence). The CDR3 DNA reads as TGTGCCAGCAGCCGTAGGAAAAAGGAAAACACCGGGGAGCTGTTTTTT. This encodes CASSRRKKENTGELFF.

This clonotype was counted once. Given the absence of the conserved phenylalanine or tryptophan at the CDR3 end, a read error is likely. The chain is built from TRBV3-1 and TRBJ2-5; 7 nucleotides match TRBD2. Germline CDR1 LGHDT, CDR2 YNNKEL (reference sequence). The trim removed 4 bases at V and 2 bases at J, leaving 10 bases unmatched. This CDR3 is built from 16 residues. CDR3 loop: CASSPYPGLGQETQYL. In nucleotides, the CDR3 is TGTGCCAGCAGCCCCTATCCCGGACTAGGGCAAGAGACCCAGTACTTA.

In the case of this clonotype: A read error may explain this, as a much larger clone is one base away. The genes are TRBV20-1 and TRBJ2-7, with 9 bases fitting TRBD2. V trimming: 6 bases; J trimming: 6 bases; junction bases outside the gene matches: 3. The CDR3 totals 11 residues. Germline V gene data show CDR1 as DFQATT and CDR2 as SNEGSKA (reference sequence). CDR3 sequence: CSARGGSEQYF. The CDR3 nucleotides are TGCAGTGCGCGGGGGGGTAGCGAGCAGTACTTC.

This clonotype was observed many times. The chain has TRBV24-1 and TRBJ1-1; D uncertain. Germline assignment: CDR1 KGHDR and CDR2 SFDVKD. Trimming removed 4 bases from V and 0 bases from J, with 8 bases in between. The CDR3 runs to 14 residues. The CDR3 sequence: CATSDARMNTEAFF. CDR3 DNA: TGTGCCACCAGTGACGCCAGAATGAACACTGAAGCTTTCTTT.

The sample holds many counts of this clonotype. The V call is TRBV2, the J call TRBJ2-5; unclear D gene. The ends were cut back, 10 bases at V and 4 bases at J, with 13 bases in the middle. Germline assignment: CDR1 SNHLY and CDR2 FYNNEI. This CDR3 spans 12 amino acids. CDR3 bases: TGTGCCAATACGGGCAACGGAGAGACCCAGTACTTC. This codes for CANTGNGETQYF.

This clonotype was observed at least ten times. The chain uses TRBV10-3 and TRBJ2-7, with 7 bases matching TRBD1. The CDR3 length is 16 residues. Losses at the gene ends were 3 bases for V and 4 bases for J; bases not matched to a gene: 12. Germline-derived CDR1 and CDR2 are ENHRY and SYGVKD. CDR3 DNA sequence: TGTGCCATCAGTGACCCGAGCAGGGGGAGTGGTTACGAGCAGTACTTC. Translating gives CAISDPSRGSGYEQYF.

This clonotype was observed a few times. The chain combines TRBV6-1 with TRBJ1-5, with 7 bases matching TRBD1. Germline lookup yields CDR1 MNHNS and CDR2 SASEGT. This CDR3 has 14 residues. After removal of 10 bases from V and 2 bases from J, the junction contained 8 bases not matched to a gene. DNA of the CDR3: TGTGCCACCGAAGGGGGCTCGGGCAATCAGCCCCAGCATTTT. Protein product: CATEGGSGNQPQHF.

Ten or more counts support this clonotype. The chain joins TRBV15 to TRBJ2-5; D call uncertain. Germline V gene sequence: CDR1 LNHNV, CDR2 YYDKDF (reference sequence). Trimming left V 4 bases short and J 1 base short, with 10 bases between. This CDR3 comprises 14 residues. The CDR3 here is CATSKSGRQETQYF. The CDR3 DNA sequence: TGTGCCACCAGCAAATCGGGTCGCCAAGAGACCCAGTACTTC.

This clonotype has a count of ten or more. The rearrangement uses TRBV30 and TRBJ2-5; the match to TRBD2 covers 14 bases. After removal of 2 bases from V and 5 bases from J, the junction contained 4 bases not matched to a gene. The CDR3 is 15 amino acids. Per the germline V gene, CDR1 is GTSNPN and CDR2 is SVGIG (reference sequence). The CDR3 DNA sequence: TGTGCCTGGAGTAGGGGACTAGCGGGAGTTGAGACCCAGTACTTC. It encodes CAWSRGLAGVETQYF.

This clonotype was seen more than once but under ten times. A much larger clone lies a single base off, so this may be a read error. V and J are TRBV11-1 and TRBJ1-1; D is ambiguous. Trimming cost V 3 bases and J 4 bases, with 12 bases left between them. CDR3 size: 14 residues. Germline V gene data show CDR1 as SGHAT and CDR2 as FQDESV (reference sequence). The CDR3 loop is CASSLLRVGTEAFF. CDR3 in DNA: TGTGCCAGCAGCTTGCTGCGGGTCGGCACTGAAGCTTTCTTT.

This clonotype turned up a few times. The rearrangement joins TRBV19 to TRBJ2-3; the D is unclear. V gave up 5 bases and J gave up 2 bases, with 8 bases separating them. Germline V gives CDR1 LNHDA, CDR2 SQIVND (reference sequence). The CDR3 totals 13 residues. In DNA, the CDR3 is TGTGCCAGTAGTGACCCTTTCACAGATACGCAGTATTTT. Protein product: CASSDPFTDTQYF.

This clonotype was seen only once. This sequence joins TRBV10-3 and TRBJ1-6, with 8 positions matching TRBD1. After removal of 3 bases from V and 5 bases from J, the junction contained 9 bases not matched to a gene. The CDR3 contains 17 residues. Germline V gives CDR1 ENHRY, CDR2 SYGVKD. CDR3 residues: CAISERQGLMNNSPLHF. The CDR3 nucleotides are TGTGCCATCAGTGAACGACAGGGGCTGATGAATAATTCACCCCTCCACTTT.

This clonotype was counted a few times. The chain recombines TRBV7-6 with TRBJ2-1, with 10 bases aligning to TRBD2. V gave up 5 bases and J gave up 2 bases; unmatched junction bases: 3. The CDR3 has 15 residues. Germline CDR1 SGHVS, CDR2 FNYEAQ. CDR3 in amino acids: CASSMLAGAYNEQFF. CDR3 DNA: TGTGCCAGCAGCATGCTAGCGGGAGCCTACAATGAGCAGTTCTTC.

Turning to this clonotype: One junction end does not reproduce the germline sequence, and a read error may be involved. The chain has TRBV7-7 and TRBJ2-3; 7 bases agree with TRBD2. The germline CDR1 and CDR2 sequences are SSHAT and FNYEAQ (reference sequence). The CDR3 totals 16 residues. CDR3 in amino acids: CASSLLSGTNTDTQYF. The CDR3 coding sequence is TGTGCTAGCAGCTTATTGTCGGGGACTAACACAGATACGCAGTATTTT.

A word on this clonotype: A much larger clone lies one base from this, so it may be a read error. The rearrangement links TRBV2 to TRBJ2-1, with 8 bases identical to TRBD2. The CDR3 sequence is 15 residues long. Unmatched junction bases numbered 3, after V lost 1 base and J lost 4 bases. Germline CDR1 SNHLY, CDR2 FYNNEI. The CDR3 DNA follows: TGTGCCAGCAGTGAAGTGACTAGCGCGTACAATGAGCAGTTCTTC. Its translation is CASSEVTSAYNEQFF. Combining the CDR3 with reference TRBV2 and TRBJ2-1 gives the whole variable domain EPEVTQTPSHQVTQMGQEVILRCVPISNHLYFYWYRQILGQKVEFLVSFYNNEISEKSEIFDDQFSVERPDGSNFTLKIRSTKLEDSAMYFCASSEVTSAYNEQFFGPGTRLTVL.

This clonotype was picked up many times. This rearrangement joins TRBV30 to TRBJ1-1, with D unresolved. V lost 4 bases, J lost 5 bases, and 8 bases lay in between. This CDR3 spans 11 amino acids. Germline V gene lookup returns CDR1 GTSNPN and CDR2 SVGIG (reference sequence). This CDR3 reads CAWIKRTEAFF. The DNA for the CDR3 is TGTGCCTGGATTAAGCGGACTGAAGCTTTCTTT.

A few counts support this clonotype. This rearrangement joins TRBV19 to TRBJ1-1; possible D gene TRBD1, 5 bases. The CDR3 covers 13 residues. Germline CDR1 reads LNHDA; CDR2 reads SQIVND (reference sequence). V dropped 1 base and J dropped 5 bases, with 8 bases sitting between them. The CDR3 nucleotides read TGTGCCAGTAGTATAGCTGACAGAACTGAAGCTTTCTTT. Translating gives CASSIADRTEAFF.

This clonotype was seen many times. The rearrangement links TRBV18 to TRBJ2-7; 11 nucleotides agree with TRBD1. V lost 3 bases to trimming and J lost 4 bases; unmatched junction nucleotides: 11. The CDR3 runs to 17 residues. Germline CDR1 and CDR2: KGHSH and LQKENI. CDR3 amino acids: CASSPPPGTGGMYEQYF. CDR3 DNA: TGTGCCAGCTCACCCCCTCCCGGGACAGGGGGTATGTACGAGCAGTACTTC. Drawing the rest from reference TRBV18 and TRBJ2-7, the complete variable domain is NAGVMQNPRHLVRRRGQEARLRCSPMKGHSHVYWYRQLPEEGLKFMVYLQKENIIDESGMPKERFSAEFPKEGPSILRIQQVVRGDSAAYFCASSPPPGTGGMYEQYFGPGTRLTVT.